The following is a T cell receptor (beta chain) sequence with its context. The antigen is not known. Profiling relied on immunoSEQ multiplex PCR, and the TCRdb table lists in-frame clones only, not all of them. This sample has 100,000 or so clones, with less than 90% found just once. The record originates from a study of T cell responses to AZD1222 COVID-19 vaccine. Study overall: Researchers grouped second doses given at about 4 or about 12 weeks into one pool.

General study results and limits: The study reported that nearly half of spike-specific TCRs target unmutated variant regions. White British ancestry dominated among donors, who included more females, and clonal diversity was possibly underestimated.

The material sequenced was peripheral blood, taken on day 0 of AZD1222 vaccination. This clonotype was sampled from an adult in good health.

The chain's CDR3 is CASSLDDAYGYTF. CDR3 sequence (DNA): TGTGCCAGCAGCTTAGATGATGCCTATGGCTACACCTTC. The chain carries TRBV11-2 and TRBJ1-2; unclear D gene. V was pared by 0 bases and J by 4 bases, with 6 bases between. In germline, CDR1 is SGHAT, CDR2 FQNNGV. The CDR3 extends over 13 amino acids.